This TCR beta chain was observed in a study of control samples from healthy donors and cancer patients. TCRdb keeps only in-frame clones here, not all; method: immunoSEQ multiplex PCR. The sample shows 170,000 or so clones, roughly 94% of them seen only once. Germline V lookup: CDR1 MNHNY, CDR2 SVGAGI (reference sequence). The CDR3 has 14 residues. The V and J ends lost 7 bases and 0 bases, in that order; junction bases with no gene match: 4. This receptor was taken from a woman aged 18-35 years in good health. Input material: blood. The chain couples TRBV6-6 to TRBJ2-3; 7 bases are shared with TRBD2. CDR3 nucleotide sequence: TGTGCCAGCACAGAGGGAGGGAGCACAGATACGCAGTATTTT. It is translated as CASTEGGSTDTQYF.